This T cell receptor beta chain came from a study of T cells after yellow fever vaccination. TCRdb reprocessed the 5' RACE reads with MiXCR, giving one entry per CDR3 protein. The sample contains 500,000 to 650,000 distinct CDR3 sequences, around 17% of which appear only once. There are 16 residues in the CDR3. Trimming took 4 bases from V and 3 from J, leaving 14 bases between them. In germline, CDR1 is SGHRS, CDR2 YFSETQ. The TCR sequence derives from a young man who received the YFV17D yellow fever vaccine. Sequences were derived from PBMCs, sampled about 5 days after the first yellow fever vaccination. J is TRBJ2-6 and V is TRBV5-1; D call uncertain. The CDR3 spells CASSLAAASGANVLTF. CDR3 DNA sequence: TGCGCCAGCAGCCTCGCGGCGGCGAGTGGGGCCAACGTCCTGACTTTC. Supplemented by reference TRBV5-1 and TRBJ2-6, the full variable domain reads KAGVTQTPRYLIKTRGQQVTLSCSPISGHRSVSWYQQTPGQGLQFLFEYFSETQRNKGNFPGRFSGRQFSNSRSEMNVSTLELGDSALYLCASSLAAASGANVLTFGAGSRLTVL.